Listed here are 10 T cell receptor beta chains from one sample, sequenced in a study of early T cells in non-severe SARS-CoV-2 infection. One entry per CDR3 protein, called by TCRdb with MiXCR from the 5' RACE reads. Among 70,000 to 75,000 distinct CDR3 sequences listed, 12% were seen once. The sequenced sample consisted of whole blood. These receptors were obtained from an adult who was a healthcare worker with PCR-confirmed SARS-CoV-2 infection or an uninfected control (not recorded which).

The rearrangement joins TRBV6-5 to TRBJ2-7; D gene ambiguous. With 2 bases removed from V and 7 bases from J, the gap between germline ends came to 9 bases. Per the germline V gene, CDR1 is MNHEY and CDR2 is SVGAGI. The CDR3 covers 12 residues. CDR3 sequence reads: CASSYQDGEQYF. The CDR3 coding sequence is TGTGCCAGCAGTTACCAGGATGGGGAGCAGTACTTC.

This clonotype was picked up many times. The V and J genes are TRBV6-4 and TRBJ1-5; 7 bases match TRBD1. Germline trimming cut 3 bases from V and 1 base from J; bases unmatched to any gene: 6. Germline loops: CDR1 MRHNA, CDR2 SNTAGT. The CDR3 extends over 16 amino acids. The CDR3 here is CASSEWEGASNQPQHF. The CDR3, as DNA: TGTGCCAGCAGTGAATGGGAGGGGGCGAGCAATCAGCCCCAGCATTTT.

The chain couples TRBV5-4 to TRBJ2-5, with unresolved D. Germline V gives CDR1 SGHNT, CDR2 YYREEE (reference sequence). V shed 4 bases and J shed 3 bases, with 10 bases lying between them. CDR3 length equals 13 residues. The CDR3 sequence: CASSRAEEETQYF. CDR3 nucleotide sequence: TGTGCCAGCAGCAGGGCGGAAGAAGAGACCCAGTACTTC.

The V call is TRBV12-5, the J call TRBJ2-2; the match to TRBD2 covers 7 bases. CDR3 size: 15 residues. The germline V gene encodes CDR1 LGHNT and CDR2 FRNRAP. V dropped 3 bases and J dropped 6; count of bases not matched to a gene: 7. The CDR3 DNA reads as TGTGCTAGTGGTTTTGTGTTAGCGGGTTCCGGGGAGCTGTTTTTT. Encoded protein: CASGFVLAGSGELFF.

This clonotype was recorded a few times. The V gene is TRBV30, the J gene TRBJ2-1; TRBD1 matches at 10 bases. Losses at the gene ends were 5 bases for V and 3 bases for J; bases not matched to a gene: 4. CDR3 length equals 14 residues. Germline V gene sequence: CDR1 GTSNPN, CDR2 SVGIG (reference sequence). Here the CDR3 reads CAWAGDRGYNEQFF. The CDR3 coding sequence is TGTGCCTGGGCGGGGGACAGGGGCTACAATGAGCAGTTCTTC.

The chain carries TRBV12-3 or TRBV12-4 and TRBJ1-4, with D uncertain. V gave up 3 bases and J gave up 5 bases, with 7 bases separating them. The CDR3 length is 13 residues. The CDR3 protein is CASSLEGNEKLFF. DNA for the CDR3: TGTGCCAGCAGTTTGGAGGGAAATGAAAAACTGTTTTTT.

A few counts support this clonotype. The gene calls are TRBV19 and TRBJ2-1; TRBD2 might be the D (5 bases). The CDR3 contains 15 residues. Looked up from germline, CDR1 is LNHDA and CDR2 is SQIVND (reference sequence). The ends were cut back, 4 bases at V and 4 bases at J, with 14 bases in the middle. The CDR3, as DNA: TGTGCCAGTAGTACGATGGTAGCGTTATACAATGAGCAGTTCTTC. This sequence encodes CASSTMVALYNEQFF.

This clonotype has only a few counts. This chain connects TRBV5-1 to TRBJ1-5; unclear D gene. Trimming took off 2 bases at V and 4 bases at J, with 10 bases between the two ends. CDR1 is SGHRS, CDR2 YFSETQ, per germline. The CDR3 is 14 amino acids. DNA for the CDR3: TGCGCCAGCAGCTTAATGACGACGAATCAGCCCCAGCATTTT. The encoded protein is CASSLMTTNQPQHF.

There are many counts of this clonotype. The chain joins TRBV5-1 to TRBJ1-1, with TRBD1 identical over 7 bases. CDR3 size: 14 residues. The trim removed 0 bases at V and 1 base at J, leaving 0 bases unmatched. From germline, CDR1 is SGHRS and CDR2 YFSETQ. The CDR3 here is CASSLDRGNTEAFF. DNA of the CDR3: TGCGCCAGCAGCTTGGACAGGGGGAACACTGAAGCTTTCTTT.

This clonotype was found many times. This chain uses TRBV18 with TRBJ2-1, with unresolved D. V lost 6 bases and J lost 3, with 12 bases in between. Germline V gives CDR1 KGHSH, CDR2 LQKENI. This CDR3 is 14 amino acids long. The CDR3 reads CASSTAISYNEQFF. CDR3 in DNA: TGTGCCAGCTCCACTGCGATTAGCTACAATGAGCAGTTCTTC.